The TCR beta chain under discussion was sequenced for a study of T cell responses to AZD1222 COVID-19 vaccine. About this clone itself: What it recognizes is unknown.

General study findings and limits: Nearly half of spike-specific TCRs reportedly target variant regions that are unmutated in the B.1.351 and B.1.1.7 variants.

Using immunoSEQ multiplex PCR, the repertoire was profiled, and TCRdb retains in-frame clones only, with some absent. The sample lists 100,000 to 150,000 clones, 87% seen once, with 9.8% in the top ten. This clonotype was obtained from an adult in good health. The sample was peripheral blood, taken on day 0 of AZD1222 vaccination.

The CDR3 protein is CASSQDPQGLRGYTF. The CDR3 nucleotides read TGCGCCAGCAGCCAAGATCCGCAGGGCCTAAGAGGCTACACCTTC. The gene calls are TRBV4-1 and TRBJ1-2; D may be TRBD1 (5 bases). Per germline, CDR1 MGHRA and CDR2 YSYEKL. This CDR3 region has 15 residues. Trimming removed 0 bases at V and 8 bases at J, with 16 bases between.